Listed below are T cell receptor beta chains from one sample, sequenced in a study of blood T cell repertoires in COVID-19. Libraries were prepared by immunoSEQ multiplex PCR; TCRdb keeps only in-frame clonotypes and omits some of them. In the table there are approximately 200,000 clones, 88% of which are singletons. Input material: PBMCs or T cells enriched from blood (not recorded which). The receptors shown here come from a woman in her thirties who had been exposed to COVID-19. The conserved cysteine and the conserved F or W are not part of the CDR3 here. Each record gives: V gene, D gene, CDR3 protein. The D gene is left open where the match is weak.

TRBV12-3/TRBV12-4	NA	ASSSRRDTEAF
TRBV29-1	TRBD2	SVEGTSGNEQF
TRBV27	TRBD2	ASSLRTRHNEQF
TRBV27	TRBD2	ASSLLITSGGIYEQY
TRBV2	NA	ASSPDKSFFGYT
TRBV14	TRBD1	ASSRTGAPYEQY
TRBV5-1	TRBD1	ASSRDRDEAF
TRBV4-2	NA	ASSQVFEGERDGSSYNEQF
TRBV28	NA	ASSDLTWGGYT
TRBV29-1	NA	SVRNMNTEAF
TRBV19	NA	ASSILGLYNEQF
TRBV30	NA	AWSVPAGTGLGYT
TRBV11-2	TRBD2	ASSFYAKTSGEETQY
TRBV6-5	NA	ASSYEGTGANVLT
TRBV3-1/TRBV3-2	TRBD2	ASSQAPVSGRFPYEQY
TRBV11-3	TRBD2	ASSPRPASGISYEQY
TRBV6-5	TRBD1	ASSRDRQYEQY
TRBV19	TRBD1	ASSAQTGGGGNQPQH
TRBV10-3	TRBD1	AINRDSSYEQY
TRBV5-4	TRBD1	ASSLAGTGPNTEAF